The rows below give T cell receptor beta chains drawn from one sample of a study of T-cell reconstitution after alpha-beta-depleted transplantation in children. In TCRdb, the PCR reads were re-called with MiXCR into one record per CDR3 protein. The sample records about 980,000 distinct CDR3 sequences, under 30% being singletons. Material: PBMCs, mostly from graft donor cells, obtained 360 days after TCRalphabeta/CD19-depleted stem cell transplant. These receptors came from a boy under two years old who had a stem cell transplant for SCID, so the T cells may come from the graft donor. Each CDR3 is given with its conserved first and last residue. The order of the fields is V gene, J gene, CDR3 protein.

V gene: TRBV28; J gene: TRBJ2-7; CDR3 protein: CASSLLPSTGTYEQYF
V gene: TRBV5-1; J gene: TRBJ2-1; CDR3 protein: CASSPEGPHNEQFF
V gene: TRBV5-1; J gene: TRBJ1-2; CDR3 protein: CASSSSGTANYGYTF
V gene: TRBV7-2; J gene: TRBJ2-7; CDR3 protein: CASSLGLVGPYEQYF
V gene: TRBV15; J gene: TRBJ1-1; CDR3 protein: CATSRGGARRGPEAFF
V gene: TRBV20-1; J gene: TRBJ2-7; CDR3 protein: CSARHAGVYEQYF
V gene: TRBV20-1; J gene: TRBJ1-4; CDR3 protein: CSARAYRVRNEKLFF
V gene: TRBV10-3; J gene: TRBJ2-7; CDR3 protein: CASGWRGYEQYF
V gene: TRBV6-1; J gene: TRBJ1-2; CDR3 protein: CASREQTKSNGYTF
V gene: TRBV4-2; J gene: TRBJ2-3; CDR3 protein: CASSQGISGEADTQYF
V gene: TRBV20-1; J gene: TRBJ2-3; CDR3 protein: CSAKPGTDTQYF
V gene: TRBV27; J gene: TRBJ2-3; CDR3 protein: CASSLRAGGLTDTQYF
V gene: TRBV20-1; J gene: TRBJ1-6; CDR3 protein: CSAGGQWNSPLHF
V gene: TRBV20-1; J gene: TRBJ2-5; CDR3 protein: CSARDPTSGLQETQYF
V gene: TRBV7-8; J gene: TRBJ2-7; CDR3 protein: CASSKQGGLDYEQYF
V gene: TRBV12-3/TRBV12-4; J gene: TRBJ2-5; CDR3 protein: CASSSSPGPGATQYF
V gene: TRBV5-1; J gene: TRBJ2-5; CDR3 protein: CASSLAQGIETQYF
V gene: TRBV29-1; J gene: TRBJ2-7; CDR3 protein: CSVAGWFSYEQYF
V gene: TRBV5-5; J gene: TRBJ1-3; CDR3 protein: CASSYQPDGNTIYF
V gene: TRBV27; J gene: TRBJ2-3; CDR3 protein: CASGTWSGDTQYF
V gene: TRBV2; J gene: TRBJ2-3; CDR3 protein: CASSEGTGGLDTQYF
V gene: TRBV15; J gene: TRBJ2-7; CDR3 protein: CATSSPSTGRYEQYF
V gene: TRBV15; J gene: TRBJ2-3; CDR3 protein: CATSREGGYSTSTDTQYF
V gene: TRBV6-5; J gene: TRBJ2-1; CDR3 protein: CASSPSPTRQFF
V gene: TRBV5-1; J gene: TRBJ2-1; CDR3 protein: CASSPTGTGRQFF
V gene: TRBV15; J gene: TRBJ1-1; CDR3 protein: CATSPRDGEAFF
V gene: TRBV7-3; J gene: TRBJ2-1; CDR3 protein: CASSPRALSSYNEQFF
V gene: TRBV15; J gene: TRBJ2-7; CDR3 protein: CATSRDRQGNYEQYF
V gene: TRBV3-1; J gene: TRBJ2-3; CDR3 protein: CASSLKQPRGGTDTQYF
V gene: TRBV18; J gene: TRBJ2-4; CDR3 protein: CASSPGGGYIQYF
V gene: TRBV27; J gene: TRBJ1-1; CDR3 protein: CASSLYAGTEAFF
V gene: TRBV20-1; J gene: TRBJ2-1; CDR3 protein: CSAVGGGTYNEQFF
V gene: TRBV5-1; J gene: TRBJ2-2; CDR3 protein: CASKDSPNTGELFF
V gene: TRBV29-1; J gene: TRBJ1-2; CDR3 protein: CSVERRGPYYGYTF
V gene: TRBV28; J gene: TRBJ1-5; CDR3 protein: CASSQVRNQPQHF
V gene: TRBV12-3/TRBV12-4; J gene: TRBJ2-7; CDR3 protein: CASASGYYEQYF
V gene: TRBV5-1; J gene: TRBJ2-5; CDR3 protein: CASSLVVGPQETQYF
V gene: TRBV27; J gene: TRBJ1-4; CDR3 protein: CASSLWTGKNEKLFF
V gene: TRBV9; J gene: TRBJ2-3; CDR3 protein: CASRKMSTGTDTQYF
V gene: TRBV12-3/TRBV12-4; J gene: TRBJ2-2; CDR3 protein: CASSSKDRTLTGELFF
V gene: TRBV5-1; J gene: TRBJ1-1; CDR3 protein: CASSLEGQGFNAEAFF
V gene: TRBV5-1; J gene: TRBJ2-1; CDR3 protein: CASSSFRTRNNEQFF
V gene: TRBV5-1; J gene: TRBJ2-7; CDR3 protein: CASSLSFDEQYF
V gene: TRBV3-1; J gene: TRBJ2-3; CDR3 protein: CASSLLGLASSADTQYF
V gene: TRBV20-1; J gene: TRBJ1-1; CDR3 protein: CSAKGRGNTEAFF
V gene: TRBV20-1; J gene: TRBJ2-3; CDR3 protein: CSANDGGARSDTQYF
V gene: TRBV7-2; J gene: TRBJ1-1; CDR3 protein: CASSLGDRANTEAFF
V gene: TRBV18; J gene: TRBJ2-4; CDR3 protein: CASSPLRGQNIQYF
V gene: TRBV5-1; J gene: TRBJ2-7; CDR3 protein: CASSLGAEGREQYF
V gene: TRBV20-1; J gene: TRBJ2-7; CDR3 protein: CSARDLGQGAHEQYF
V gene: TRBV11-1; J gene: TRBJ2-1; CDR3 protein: CASSLQSSYEQFF
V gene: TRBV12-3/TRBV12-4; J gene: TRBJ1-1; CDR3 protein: CASSPHGSTEAFF
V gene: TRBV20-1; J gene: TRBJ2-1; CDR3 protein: CSASGGGVGEQFF
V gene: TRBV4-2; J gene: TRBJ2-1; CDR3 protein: CASSQDWTSRSYNEQFF
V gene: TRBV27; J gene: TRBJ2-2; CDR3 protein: CASRRGGGLAGNTGELFF
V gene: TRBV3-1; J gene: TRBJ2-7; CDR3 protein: CASSQTGLALYEQYF
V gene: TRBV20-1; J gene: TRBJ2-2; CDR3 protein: CSARDRRRGFTGELFF
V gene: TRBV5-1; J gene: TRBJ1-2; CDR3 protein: CASSKMTKTANYGYTF
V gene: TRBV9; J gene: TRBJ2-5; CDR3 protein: CASSVTPRGPWWETQYF